The text below deals with one T cell receptor (beta chain). Sequencing was performed with immunoSEQ multiplex PCR; in TCRdb, only in-frame clones are kept and a portion is missing. This table holds 2 million to 2.5 million clones, 80% to 95% found once. The data originate from a study of shared clonotypes between healthy human individuals. Between the trimmed V and J ends, which lost 2 bases and 8 bases, there was a span of 27 bases. Looked up from germline, CDR1 is SEHNR and CDR2 is FQNEAQ (reference sequence). The CDR3 spans 19 residues. This TCR was sampled from a man between 18 and 29 years old in good health. Some clones in this sample may be carry-over from other donors' samples. The rearrangement uses TRBV7-9 and TRBJ1-4, with a possible D match to TRBD1 (5 bases). The sample was naive CD4+ T cells from PBMCs. This sample's subset: CD45RA+ positively selected. The CDR3 DNA follows: TGTGCCAGCAGCTTAAGTAGTTTGAGGGGAAAAGAAGAGGGGGAAAAACTGTTTTTT. This codes for CASSLSSLRGKEEGEKLFF.